Listed below are T cell receptor beta chains from one sample, sequenced in a study of blood T cell repertoires in COVID-19. Repertoires were generated with immunoSEQ multiplex PCR, while TCRdb's copy carries only in-frame clones and drops some. This table has fewer than 250,000 clones, 85% to 90% appearing once. Sequenced input: peripheral blood. These receptors originate from a woman between 45 and 60 years old with acute or convalescent COVID-19. The CDR3 runs from the conserved cysteine through the conserved F or W. D genes are given only for firm matches. Clone size is not always given. Where it is, it says once, few, many or a class for expanded clones.

clone size,D gene,V gene,J gene,CDR3 DNA,CDR3 protein
-,TRBD1,TRBV4-1,TRBJ2-1,TGCGCCAGCAGCCTCGGGACAGGTACAAATGAGCAGTTCTTC,CASSLGTGTNEQFF
-,TRBD2,TRBV6-5,TRBJ2-3,TGTGCCAGCAGTTCATCTAGCGGGAGGGCCACAGATACGCAGTATTTT,CASSSSSGRATDTQYF
-,-,TRBV6-5,TRBJ1-2,TGTGCCAGCAGTTCAGGACTAGACTACGGCTACACCTTC,CASSSGLDYGYTF
-,TRBD2,TRBV30,TRBJ2-3,TGTGCCTGGACTCCGGGACTAGCGGGAGGGCAAGATACGCAGTATTTT,CAWTPGLAGGQDTQYF
-,TRBD1,TRBV19,TRBJ1-5,TGTGCCAGTAGTATGGGGACAGCTTATAGCAATCAGCCCCAGCATTTT,CASSMGTAYSNQPQHF
once,TRBD2,TRBV5-1,TRBJ2-4,TGCGCCAGCAGTAGCGGGGTGGGGGCCAAAAACATTCAGTACTTC,CASSSGVGAKNIQYF
-,TRBD2,TRBV30,TRBJ2-7,TGTGCCTGGAGTAAACTAGCGGGATTCTACGAGCAGTACTTC,CAWSKLAGFYEQYF
-,-,TRBV19,TRBJ1-3,TGTGCCAGTAGTACGACAGGCCTGGCTGGAAACACCATATATTTT,CASSTTGLAGNTIYF
-,-,TRBV24-1,TRBJ1-2,TGTGCCACCAGTGATTTTAGCCCGGGGGGTGGCTACACCTTC,CATSDFSPGGGYTF
few,TRBD2,TRBV14,TRBJ2-7,TGTGCCAGCAGCCCCACTAGCGGGAGCAACGAGCAGTACTTC,CASSPTSGSNEQYF
-,TRBD2,TRBV19,TRBJ2-5,TGTGCCAGTAGTCCGGGACTAGCGGGAGGGCCGAGGCAAGAGACCCAGTACTTC,CASSPGLAGGPRQETQYF
-,-,TRBV11-2,TRBJ1-4,TGTGCCAGCAGCTCCCCCCTAGGAGCTGAAAAACTGTTTTTT,CASSSPLGAEKLFF
-,-,TRBV5-6,TRBJ1-2,TGTGCCAGCAGCTTCGAAAGGGGGATAGGTGGCTACACCTTC,CASSFERGIGGYTF
-,-,TRBV25-1,TRBJ2-7,TGTGCCAGCAGTGGCCGGGGGAGGATCTACGAGCAGTACTTC,CASSGRGRIYEQYF
once,TRBD1,TRBV28,TRBJ1-2,TGTGCCAGCAGTTTACTTGACAGGGGGGGGAATGGCTACACCTTC,CASSLLDRGGNGYTF
-,TRBD2,TRBV5-4,TRBJ2-5,TGTGCCAGCAGCCCGGGGGGTGGCGGCCAAGAGACCCAGTACTTC,CASSPGGGGQETQYF
-,-,TRBV7-2,TRBJ1-2,TGTGCCAGCAGCTTAGCGACAGCTAACTATGGCTACACCTTC,CASSLATANYGYTF
-,-,TRBV30,TRBJ2-2,TGTGCCTGGAACAGGGACGGGAACACCGGGGAGCTGTTTTTT,CAWNRDGNTGELFF
-,TRBD1,TRBV6-2/TRBV6-3,TRBJ1-1,TGTGCCAGCAGTTACTCAGCGGGACAGGCGGGAGCTTTCTTT,CASSYSAGQAGAFF
-,-,TRBV6-1,TRBJ2-7,TGTGCCAGCAATGACCCGGGACACCGAAGAACCTACGAGCAGTACTTC,CASNDPGHRRTYEQYF
-,TRBD1,TRBV7-9,TRBJ2-3,TGTGCCAGCAGCCGGGACAGATCTAGCACAGATACGCAGTATTTT,CASSRDRSSTDTQYF
-,TRBD1,TRBV18,TRBJ2-3,TGTGCCAGCTCGCAACAGGGGGCTGGCACAGATACGCAGTATTTT,CASSQQGAGTDTQYF
-,-,TRBV9,TRBJ1-1,TGTGCCAGCAGCGCGGGACACGGAGGTTCTGAAGCTTTCTTT,CASSAGHGGSEAFF
once,-,TRBV7-2,TRBJ2-7,TGTGCCAGCAGCTTTACAGGTGGACCCTACGAGCAGTACTTC,CASSFTGGPYEQYF
-,TRBD2,TRBV9,TRBJ2-2,TGTGCCAGCAGCCCCCGACCTGGCGGGGGGCGCTACACCGGGGAGCTGTTTTTT,CASSPRPGGGRYTGELFF
-,TRBD1,TRBV7-9,TRBJ2-7,TGTGCCAGCAGCCCCCAGACAGGGATGCACGAGCAGTACTTC,CASSPQTGMHEQYF
-,-,TRBV27,TRBJ2-7,TGTGCCAGCAGTACGACACAGGGTTTCTACGAGCAGTACTTC,CASSTTQGFYEQYF
-,-,TRBV14,TRBJ1-3,TGTGCCAGCAACCATCTCTCTGGAAACACCATATATTTT,CASNHLSGNTIYF
-,-,TRBV19,TRBJ2-3,TGTGCCAGTAGTACAGGGGAGGGCAGAGATACGCAGTATTTT,CASSTGEGRDTQYF
-,-,TRBV11-2,TRBJ2-3,TGTGCCAGCAGCTTAAGTGGCAGCACAGATACGCAGTATTTT,CASSLSGSTDTQYF
-,TRBD1,TRBV6-5,TRBJ1-1,TGTGCCAGCAGCTTACCGGGACAGAAAGCTTTCTTT,CASSLPGQKAFF
-,-,TRBV19,TRBJ1-5,TGTGCCAGTACCCGAGGACAGTCTTATAGCAATCAGCCCCAGCATTTT,CASTRGQSYSNQPQHF
-,TRBD2,TRBV7-2,TRBJ2-1,TGTGCCAGCAGCTCGGCCTCGGGGGGGGCGGTTGAGCAGTTCTTC,CASSSASGGAVEQFF
-,TRBD1,TRBV6-6,TRBJ2-7,TGTGCCAGCAGCCCGGGACAGGGGGCCTCCTACGAGCAGTACTTC,CASSPGQGASYEQYF
-,TRBD2,TRBV30,TRBJ2-1,TGTGCCTGGGCCCGGTTATCGGGGACTAGCGGGAACAATGAGCAGTTCTTC,CAWARLSGTSGNNEQFF
-,TRBD1,TRBV27,TRBJ1-2,TGTGCCAGCAGTTTATCCGGCCGGGACAGGGGGAAGAGGGACTATGGCTACACCTTC,CASSLSGRDRGKRDYGYTF
-,-,TRBV19,TRBJ1-1,TGTGCCAGTAGTATCCCCCGAGGGACTGAAGCTTTCTTT,CASSIPRGTEAFF
-,-,TRBV6-1,TRBJ1-6,TGTGCCAGCAGTGATAGGGGTCTGTTCGGCTCACCCCTCCACTTT,CASSDRGLFGSPLHF
once,-,TRBV2,TRBJ1-2,TGTGCCAGCAGTGATCAGTCATATAACTATGGCTACACCTTC,CASSDQSYNYGYTF
-,-,TRBV5-4,TRBJ2-1,TGTGCCAGCAGCTCCCTAGGGGACAATGAGCAGTTCTTC,CASSSLGDNEQFF
-,-,TRBV3-1/TRBV3-2,TRBJ1-2,TGTGCCAGCAGCCAAGACCGCGGGGGGGCTAAAGGCTACACCTTC,CASSQDRGGAKGYTF
-,TRBD1,TRBV11-2,TRBJ1-2,TGTGCCAGCAGCTCCCGGCGACAGGGGGTTATCTATGGCTACACCTTC,CASSSRRQGVIYGYTF
-,TRBD1,TRBV19,TRBJ1-5,TGTGCCAGTAGTAACCGACAGGGGGCGCGGAATCAGCCCCAGCATTTT,CASSNRQGARNQPQHF
-,-,TRBV19,TRBJ1-1,TGTGCCAGTAGTCTCCCCCTAGCCCGAGGTACTGAAGCTTTCTTT,CASSLPLARGTEAFF
-,-,TRBV5-1,TRBJ1-4,TGCGCCAGCAGCTTGGGCCGGGACACCGTACCTCTACGAGAAAAACTGTTTTTT,CASSLGRDTVPLREKLFF
-,-,TRBV3-1/TRBV3-2,TRBJ1-2,TGTGCCAGCAGCCAAGAAGGGAGCTTATATGGCTACACCTTC,CASSQEGSLYGYTF
once,-,TRBV19,TRBJ1-4,TGTGCCAGTACCATAAGCGGAAAACTGTTTTTT,CASTISGKLFF
-,TRBD2,TRBV5-6,TRBJ2-3,TGTGCCAGCAGCTCACCACTTACCGGGGGGAGGGATACGCAGTATTTT,CASSSPLTGGRDTQYF
-,TRBD1,TRBV11-1,TRBJ2-1,TGTGCCAGCAGCCCCGGGACAGATTTTTACAATGAGCAGTTCTTC,CASSPGTDFYNEQFF
-,-,TRBV5-6,TRBJ2-7,TGTGCCAGCAGCTTCTCAAACAGCTACGAGCAGTACTTC,CASSFSNSYEQYF
-,TRBD2,TRBV30,TRBJ2-3,TGTGCCTTCGGACTAGCGGGAGAATCTTTCACAGATACGCAGTATTTT,CAFGLAGESFTDTQYF
-,TRBD2,TRBV20-1,TRBJ2-7,TGCAGTGCTAGTGCGGGACTAGCGGTACTAGGGCAGTACTTC,CSASAGLAVLGQYF
-,TRBD2,TRBV28,TRBJ2-2,TGTGCCAGCGTCCACGGGGGGTTACGCACCGGGGAGCTGTTTTTT,CASVHGGLRTGELFF
-,-,TRBV27,TRBJ1-5,TGTGCCAGCAGTTTGTCCTACAATCAGCCCCAGCATTTT,CASSLSYNQPQHF
-,TRBD1,TRBV11-2,TRBJ1-3,TGTGCCAGTCTGAGGACAGGCTCTGGAAACACCATATATTTT,CASLRTGSGNTIYF
-,-,TRBV14,TRBJ1-1,TGTGCCAGCAGCACCTCAAACAGGGCTTGGACTGAAGCTTTCTTT,CASSTSNRAWTEAFF
few,-,TRBV6-6,TRBJ1-3,TGTGCCAGCAGTCAATATGTCACAGGGCAGAGCTCTGGAAACACCATATATTTT,CASSQYVTGQSSGNTIYF
-,-,TRBV12-3/TRBV12-4,TRBJ1-2,TGTGCCAGCAGGCGGACAGAAACCTATGGCTACACCTTC,CASRRTETYGYTF
-,TRBD2,TRBV27,TRBJ2-5,TGTGCCAGCAGTTCGCCTAGCGGGGGGAAAGAGACCCAGTACTTC,CASSSPSGGKETQYF